These T cell receptor beta chains were read from a single sample in a study of T cell responses to AZD1222 COVID-19 vaccine. Assay used: immunoSEQ multiplex PCR; TCRdb lists only in-frame clones, some missing. The table has about 84,000 clones, roughly 87% seen once. The specimen was peripheral blood, collected 28 days after the second AZD1222 dose. These receptors were collected from an adult who received the AZD1222 COVID-19 vaccine. CDR3s include the opening cysteine and the closing phenylalanine or tryptophan. A D gene is named only where the DNA matches it firmly. A row's size may be missing; if present it is once, few, many or a size class.

clone size	V gene	D gene	J gene	CDR3 DNA	CDR3 protein
-	TRBV7-2	-	TRBJ1-2	TGTGCCAGCAGCTGGGGGCAGGGCGTCTATGGCTACACCTTC	CASSWGQGVYGYTF
-	TRBV10-3	-	TRBJ1-3	TGTTTCACCAGACAAGGAAACACCATATATTTT	CFTRQGNTIYF
-	TRBV5-4	-	TRBJ2-3	TGTGCCAGCAGCTCGGACGGGGACCACACAGATACGCAGTATTTT	CASSSDGDHTDTQYF
-	TRBV27	TRBD1	TRBJ1-3	TGTGCCAGCAGTACCCTGACAGGGGCTGGAAACACCATATATTTT	CASSTLTGAGNTIYF
-	TRBV7-6	-	TRBJ2-7	TGTGCCAGCAGCTTAAGGGGGATCCACGAGCAGTACTTC	CASSLRGIHEQYF
-	TRBV13	-	TRBJ2-4	TGTGCCAGCAGCTTCGGGACAGCCAAAAACATTCAGTACTTC	CASSFGTAKNIQYF
-	TRBV7-3	-	TRBJ1-1	TGTGCCAGCAGCTCTTCGGGGGGCACTGAAGCTTTCTTT	CASSSSGGTEAFF
-	TRBV12-3/TRBV12-4	-	TRBJ1-2	TGTGCCAGCAGTTTAGTCTGGGGGGACTACACCTTC	CASSLVWGDYTF
-	TRBV7-3	TRBD2	TRBJ2-1	TGTGCCAGCAGCTTAACAGCGGGGGTTAACGAGCAGTTCTTC	CASSLTAGVNEQFF
once	TRBV5-4	-	TRBJ1-1	TGTGCCAGCAGGCCTAGGGACGGGGCCAGGAACACTGAAGCTTTCTTT	CASRPRDGARNTEAFF
few	TRBV18	-	TRBJ1-6	TGTGCCAGCTCCCCCAATGAACAGGGCAATTCACCCCTCCACTTT	CASSPNEQGNSPLHF
-	TRBV7-8	TRBD1	TRBJ2-7	TGTGCCAGCAGCTTAGTTGGGACAGGGTACTCCTACGAGCAGTACTTC	CASSLVGTGYSYEQYF
-	TRBV28	-	TRBJ2-3	TGTGCCAGCAGCCCGACAGATACGCAGTATTTT	CASSPTDTQYF
-	TRBV20-1	-	TRBJ2-5	TGCAGTGCTAGTAGGCTTCGGGAGACCCAGTACTTC	CSASRLRETQYF
few	TRBV5-6	TRBD1	TRBJ2-7	TGTGCCAGCAGCCCAGGGCCGGGACAGGGGTCCTACGAGCAGTACTTC	CASSPGPGQGSYEQYF
-	TRBV25-1	-	TRBJ2-1	TGTGCCAGCAGCATGGGATACTACAATGAGCAGTTCTTC	CASSMGYYNEQFF
-	TRBV27	-	TRBJ1-6	TGTGCCAGCAGTTGGGGGACAATGGGGAATTCACCCCTCCACTTT	CASSWGTMGNSPLHF
few	TRBV2	-	TRBJ2-7	TGTGCCAGCAGTGAGATACAGGGTACCTCCTACGAGCAGTACTTC	CASSEIQGTSYEQYF
-	TRBV7-8	-	TRBJ1-6	TGTGCCAGCAGCCTCCTGGGGTCCGCGGGCTCCTATAATTCACCCCTCCACTTT	CASSLLGSAGSYNSPLHF
-	TRBV4-3	TRBD1	TRBJ1-2	TGCGCCAGCAGCCAGGCACAGGGGGCGGGCTATGGCTACACCTTC	CASSQAQGAGYGYTF
-	TRBV28	TRBD1	TRBJ2-7	TGTGCCAGCAGTTTACCACAGGGGGATTGCGAGCAGTACTTC	CASSLPQGDCEQYF
once	TRBV13	-	TRBJ2-3	TGTGCCAGCAGCTTAAAAGGGCCAACTAGCACAGATACGCAGTATTTT	CASSLKGPTSTDTQYF
once	TRBV7-8	TRBD1	TRBJ1-2	TGTGCCAGCAGCTCGACAGGGGACGGCTACACCTTC	CASSSTGDGYTF
-	TRBV9	-	TRBJ2-7	TGTGCCAGCAGCGTAAGTATGGGAGCAGACGAGCAGTACTTC	CASSVSMGADEQYF
-	TRBV5-1	-	TRBJ2-1	TGCGCCAGCAGCTTATCAGCTCGCCCGGATGAGCAGTTCTTC	CASSLSARPDEQFF
once	TRBV3-1/TRBV3-2	-	TRBJ1-2	TGTGCCAGCAGCCAATCTCGGACCAACTATGGCTACACCTTC	CASSQSRTNYGYTF
-	TRBV30	TRBD1	TRBJ1-2	TGTGCCTGGAGTGTAGACAGGGGCCCTTGGCTCTTATGTGGCTACACCTTC	CAWSVDRGPWLLCGYTF
-	TRBV11-1	-	TRBJ2-7	TGTGCCAGCAGCTTAAGGGGACCAACGAGCTCCTACGAGCAGTACTTC	CASSLRGPTSSYEQYF
-	TRBV9	TRBD1	TRBJ1-2	TGTGCCAGCAGCCCAGGGGGCTACTATGGCTACACCTTC	CASSPGGYYGYTF
-	TRBV12-5	TRBD1	TRBJ1-2	TGTGCTAGTGGTTTGGGGGGACAGCCTAACTATGGCTACACCTTC	CASGLGGQPNYGYTF
-	TRBV9	-	TRBJ2-1	TGTGCCAGCTCCCGGGGAGCAGGTGAGCAGTTCTTC	CASSRGAGEQFF
few	TRBV6-2/TRBV6-3	-	TRBJ1-2	TGTGCCAGCAGCGATACGACGGCCTATGGCTACACCTTC	CASSDTTAYGYTF
once	TRBV24-1	-	TRBJ1-5	TGTGCCACCAGTGATGGGGTTAGGGGGTCGGACCAGCCCCAGCATTTT	CATSDGVRGSDQPQHF
-	TRBV10-1	-	TRBJ1-2	TGCGCCACCAGACCTTACCCCTATGGCTACACCTTC	CATRPYPYGYTF
once	TRBV6-2/TRBV6-3	TRBD1	TRBJ1-1	TGTGCCAGCAGTTACTCGGGACAGGGGGCGCTGGGGACTGAAGCTTTCTTT	CASSYSGQGALGTEAFF
-	TRBV6-5	TRBD2	TRBJ2-7	TGTGCCAGCAGTTACTCGAGCGGGGGCCTCCCTGACGAGCAGTACTTC	CASSYSSGGLPDEQYF
-	TRBV30	-	TRBJ2-5	TGTGCCTGGAGTCAACCCGGACGGGGGCTTGGGGAGACCCAGTACTTC	CAWSQPGRGLGETQYF
-	TRBV3-1/TRBV3-2	-	TRBJ1-5	TGTGCCAGCAGCCGGGGACTCCGCGGTAGCAATCAGCCCCAGCATTTT	CASSRGLRGSNQPQHF
-	TRBV19	-	TRBJ1-1	TGTGCCAGTAGTCCCCGGTGGGAAGCTTTCTTT	CASSPRWEAFF
-	TRBV23-1	-	TRBJ2-7	TGCGCCAGCAGTCAATCGAGGGGGGCCTACGAGCAGTACTTC	CASSQSRGAYEQYF
-	TRBV28	TRBD1	TRBJ2-7	TGTGCCAGCAGATCGACAGGGGACGAGCAGTACTTC	CASRSTGDEQYF